This TCR beta chain was identified during a study of beta chain features in type 1 diabetes. At the level of the study: Across all samples, about 100 million sorted cells were examined. Study results and limitations: Here, the possible influence of HLA type (on TCRB rearrangement) remained unresolved. Type 1 diabetes patients had moderately but significantly shorter TCRB CDR3s in all four CD4+ subsets.

What was sequenced were expressed TCRB transcripts, since all of the isolated RNA had been reverse transcribed. Sequencing was performed with immunoSEQ multiplex PCR; in TCRdb, only in-frame clones are kept and a portion is missing. The sample holds 250,000 to 350,000 clones, about 15% seen once. Only one heparinised blood draw was taken per donor, and its volume averaged approximately 100 mL. As for this clone: Its target is not known.

Germline CDR1 reads SGHRS; CDR2 reads YFSETQ. The V gene end was trimmed by 4 bases and the J gene end by 5 bases; junction bases not matched to a gene: 7. The CDR3 is 14 residues long. V gene TRBV5-1 combines with J gene TRBJ2-3; 7 positions match TRBD1. The material sequenced was naive CD4+ T cells from blood. This TCR was sampled from a man aged 18 to 30 with type 1 diabetes. This CDR3 is CASSLTGSGDTQYF. The CDR3 bases are TGCGCCAGCAGCCTGACAGGGTCGGGAGATACGCAGTATTTT.